This TCR beta chain was documented in a study of Graves' ophthalmopathy and Graves' hyperthyroidism. Study-wide background: Stable hyperthyroid donors showed no ophthalmopathy during 18 months follow-up.

The germline V gene encodes CDR1 SGHRS and CDR2 YFSETQ. The CDR3 totals 14 residues. Scientists amplified the TCR beta CDR3 regions from RNA transcripts. Following a first-round RT-PCR that used HTBI primers, a second-round multiplex PCR was carried out. From the multiplex PCR reads, TCRdb called clonotypes with MiXCR, one entry per CDR3 protein. The repertoire consists of 500,000 to 600,000 distinct CDR3 sequences, with under 45% occurring once and the leading ten covering 4% to 5%. General observations from the study: Stable hyperthyroidism and ophthalmopathy were told apart by a 13-signature model, which achieved about 90% sensitivity and approximately 82% specificity. The study's model predicted ophthalmopathy progression at about 68% sensitivity and around 75% specificity.

Ages of hyperthyroidism patients ran from 18 to 65, and their diagnoses were new, under 2 months' duration. Details on this clonotype: Its antigen is currently unknown. The junction shows a germline mismatch at one end, possibly a read error.

Sequences were obtained from peripheral blood or thyroid tissue (not recorded which). V usage is TRBV5-1 and J usage is TRBJ2-7; D is unresolved. This sequence was found in an adult man with Graves' hyperthyroidism. CDR3 DNA: TGTGCCAGCAGCTTTGGCAGGAGCCATTACGAGCAGTACTTC. Its protein is CASSFGRSHYEQYF. Together with reference TRBV5-1 and TRBJ2-7, the CDR3 gives the full variable domain: KAGVTQTPRYLIKTRGQQVTLSCSPISGHRSVSWYQQTPGQGLQFLFEYFSETQRNKGNFPGRFSGRQFSNSRSEMNVSTLELGDSALYLCASSFGRSHYEQYFGPGTRLTVT.